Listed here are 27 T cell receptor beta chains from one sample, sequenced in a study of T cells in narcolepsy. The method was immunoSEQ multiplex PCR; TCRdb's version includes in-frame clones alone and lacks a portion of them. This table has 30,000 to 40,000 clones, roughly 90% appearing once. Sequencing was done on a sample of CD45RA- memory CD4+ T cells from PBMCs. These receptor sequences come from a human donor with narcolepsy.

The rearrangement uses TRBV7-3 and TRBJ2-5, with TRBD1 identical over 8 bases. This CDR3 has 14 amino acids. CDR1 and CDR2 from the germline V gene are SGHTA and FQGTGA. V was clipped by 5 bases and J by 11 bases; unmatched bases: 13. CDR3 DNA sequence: TGTGCCAGCAGCCCAGACAGGGGATCTCGAGAGCAGTACTTC. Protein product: CASSPDRGSREQYF.

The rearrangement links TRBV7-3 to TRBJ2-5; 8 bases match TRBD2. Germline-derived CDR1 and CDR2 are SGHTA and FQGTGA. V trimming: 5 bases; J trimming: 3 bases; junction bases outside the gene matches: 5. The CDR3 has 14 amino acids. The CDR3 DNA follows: TGTGCCAGCAGCCGCTTCGGGAGGGAAGAGACCCAGTACTTC. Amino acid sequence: CASSRFGREETQYF.

In DNA form, the CDR3 reads TGTGCCAGCCAGAAAACGGGGGTTACCTACGAGCAGTACTTC. Translated, it gives CASQKTGVTYEQYF. V is TRBV28 and J is TRBJ2-7; weak D call: TRBD2 (6 bases). V lost 8 bases to trimming and J lost 2 bases, with 16 bases between them. CDR1 is MDHEN and CDR2 is SYDVKM in the germline V gene. CDR3 length: 14 amino acids.

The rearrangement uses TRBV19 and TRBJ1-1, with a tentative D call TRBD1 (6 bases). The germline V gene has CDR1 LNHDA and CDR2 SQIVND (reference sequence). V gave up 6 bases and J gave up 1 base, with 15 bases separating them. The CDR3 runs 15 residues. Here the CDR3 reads CASSRRGHTNTEAFF. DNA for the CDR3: TGTGCCAGTAGCCGTCGGGGACATACGAACACTGAAGCTTTCTTT. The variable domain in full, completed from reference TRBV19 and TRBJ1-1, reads DGGITQSPKYLFRKEGQNVTLSCEQNLNHDAMYWYRQDPGQGLRLIYYSQIVNDFQKGDIAEGYSVSREKKESFPLTVTSAQKNPTAFYLCASSRRGHTNTEAFFGQGTRLTVV.

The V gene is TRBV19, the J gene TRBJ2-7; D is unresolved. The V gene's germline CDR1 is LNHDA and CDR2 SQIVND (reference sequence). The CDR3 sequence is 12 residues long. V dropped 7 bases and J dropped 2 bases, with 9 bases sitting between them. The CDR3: CASTHGPYEQYF. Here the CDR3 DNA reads TGTGCCAGTACCCATGGCCCCTACGAGCAGTACTTC.

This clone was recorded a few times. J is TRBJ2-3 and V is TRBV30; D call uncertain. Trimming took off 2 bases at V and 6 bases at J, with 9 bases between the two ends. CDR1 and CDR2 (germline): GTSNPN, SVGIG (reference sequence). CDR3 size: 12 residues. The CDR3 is CAWSSNGDTQYF. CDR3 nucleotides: TGTGCCTGGAGTTCCAATGGGGATACGCAGTATTTT.

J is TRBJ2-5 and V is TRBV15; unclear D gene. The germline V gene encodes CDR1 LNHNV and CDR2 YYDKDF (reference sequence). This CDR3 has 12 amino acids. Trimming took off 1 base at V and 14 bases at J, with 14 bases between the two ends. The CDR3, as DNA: TGTGCCACCAGCAGAGTAGACTCCGCCGCTTACTTC. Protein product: CATSRVDSAAYF.

The CDR3 sequence is CASSQVVQGELRGNTIYF. DNA of the CDR3: TGTGCCAGCAGCCAAGTTGTACAGGGGGAACTTCGTGGAAACACCATATATTTT. V gene TRBV4-2 combines with J gene TRBJ1-3; 8 nucleotides agree with TRBD1. Losses at the gene ends were 1 base for V and 3 bases for J; bases not matched to a gene: 11. Germline-derived CDR1 and CDR2 are LGHNA and YNFKEQ. The CDR3 covers 18 residues.

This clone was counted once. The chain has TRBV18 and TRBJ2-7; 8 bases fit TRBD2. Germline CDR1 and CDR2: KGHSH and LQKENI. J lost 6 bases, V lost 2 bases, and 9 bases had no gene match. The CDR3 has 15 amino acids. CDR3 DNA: TGTGCCAGCTCACCATCCAGCGGGAGCCCGTCCGAGCAGTACTTC. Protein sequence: CASSPSSGSPSEQYF.

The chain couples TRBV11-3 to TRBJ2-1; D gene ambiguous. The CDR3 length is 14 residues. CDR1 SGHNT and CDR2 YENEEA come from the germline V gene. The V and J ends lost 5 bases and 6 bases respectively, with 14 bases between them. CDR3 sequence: CASSPPPNSNEQFF. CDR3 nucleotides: TGTGCCAGCAGCCCCCCTCCCAACAGCAATGAGCAGTTCTTC.

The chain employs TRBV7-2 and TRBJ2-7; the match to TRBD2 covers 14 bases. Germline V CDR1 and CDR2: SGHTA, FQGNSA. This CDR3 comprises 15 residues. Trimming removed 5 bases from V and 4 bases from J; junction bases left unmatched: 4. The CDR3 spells CASSPGLAGAYEQYF. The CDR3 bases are TGTGCCAGCAGCCCGGGACTAGCGGGAGCGTACGAGCAGTACTTC.

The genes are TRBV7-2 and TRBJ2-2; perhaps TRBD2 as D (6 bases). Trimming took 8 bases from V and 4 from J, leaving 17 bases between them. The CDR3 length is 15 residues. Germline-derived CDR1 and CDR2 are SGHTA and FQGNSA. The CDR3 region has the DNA TGTGCCAGCGGACTTATGATCGGGGGCACCGGGGAGCTGTTTTTT. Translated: CASGLMIGGTGELFF.

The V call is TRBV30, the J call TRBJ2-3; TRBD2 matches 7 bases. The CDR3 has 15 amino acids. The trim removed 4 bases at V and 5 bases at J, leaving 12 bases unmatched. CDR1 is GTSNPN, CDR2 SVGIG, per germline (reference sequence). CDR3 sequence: CAWNPVGRGQDTQYF. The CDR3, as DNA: TGTGCCTGGAATCCAGTAGGGAGGGGCCAAGATACGCAGTATTTT.

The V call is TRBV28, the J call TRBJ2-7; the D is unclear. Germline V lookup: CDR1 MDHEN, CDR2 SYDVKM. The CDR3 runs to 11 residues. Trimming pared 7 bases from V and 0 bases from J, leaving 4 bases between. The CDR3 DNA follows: TGTGCCAGCACAGTCTCCTACGAGCAGTACTTC. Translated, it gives CASTVSYEQYF.

CDR3 sequence reads: CASSKQRGQETQYF. The CDR3 DNA reads as TGTGCCAGCAGTAAGCAGCGGGGACAAGAGACCCAGTACTTC. The chain has TRBV5-6 and TRBJ2-5, with 7 positions matching TRBD2. CDR1 is SGHDT, CDR2 YYEEEE, per germline. There are 14 residues in the CDR3. Trimming took 5 bases from V and 2 from J; bases not matched to a gene: 6.

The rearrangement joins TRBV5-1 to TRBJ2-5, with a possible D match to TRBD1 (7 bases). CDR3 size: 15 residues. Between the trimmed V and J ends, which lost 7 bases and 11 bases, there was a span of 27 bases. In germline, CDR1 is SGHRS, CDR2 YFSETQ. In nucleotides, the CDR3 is TGCGCCAGCGCCCAAGGGTCTAGCGCCCAGGGGGAGCAGTACTTC. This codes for CASAQGSSAQGEQYF.

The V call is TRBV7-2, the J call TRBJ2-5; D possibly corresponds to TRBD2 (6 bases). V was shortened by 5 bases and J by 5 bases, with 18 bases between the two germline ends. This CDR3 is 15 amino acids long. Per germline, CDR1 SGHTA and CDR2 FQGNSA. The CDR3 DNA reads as TGTGCCAGCAGCCCGACCGGGACTCCCGGCGAGACCCAGTACTTC. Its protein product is CASSPTGTPGETQYF. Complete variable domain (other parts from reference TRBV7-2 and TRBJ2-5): GAGVSQSPSNKVTEKGKDVELRCDPISGHTALYWYRQSLGQGLEFLIYFQGNSAPDKSGLPSDRFSAERTGGSVSTLTIQRTQQEDSAVYLCASSPTGTPGETQYFGPGTRLLVL.

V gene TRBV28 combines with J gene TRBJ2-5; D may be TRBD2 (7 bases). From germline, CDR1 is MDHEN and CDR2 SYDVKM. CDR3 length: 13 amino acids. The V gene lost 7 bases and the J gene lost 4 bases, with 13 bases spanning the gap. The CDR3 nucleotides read TGTGCCAGCACACCGGGGGGCCGAGAGACCCAGTACTTC. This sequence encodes CASTPGGRETQYF. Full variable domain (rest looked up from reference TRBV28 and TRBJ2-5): DVKVTQSSRYLVKRTGEKVFLECVQDMDHENMFWYRQDPGLGLRLIYFSYDVKMKEKGDIPEGYSVSREKKERFSLILESASTNQTSMYLCASTPGGRETQYFGPGTRLLVL.

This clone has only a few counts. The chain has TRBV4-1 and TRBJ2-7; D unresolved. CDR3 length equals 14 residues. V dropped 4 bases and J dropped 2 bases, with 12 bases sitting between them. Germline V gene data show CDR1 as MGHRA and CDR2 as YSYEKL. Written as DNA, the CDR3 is TGCGCCAGCAGCCCCCCCCGCCGTACCTACGAGCAGTACTTC. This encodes CASSPPRRTYEQYF.

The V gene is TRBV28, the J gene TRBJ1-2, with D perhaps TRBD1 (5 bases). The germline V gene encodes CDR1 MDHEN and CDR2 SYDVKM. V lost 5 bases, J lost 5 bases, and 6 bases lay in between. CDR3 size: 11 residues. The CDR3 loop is CASSEGYGYTF. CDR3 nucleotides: TGTGCCAGCAGTGAGGGGTATGGCTACACCTTC.

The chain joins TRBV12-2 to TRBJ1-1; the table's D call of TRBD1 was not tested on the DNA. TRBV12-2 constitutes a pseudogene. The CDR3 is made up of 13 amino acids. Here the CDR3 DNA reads TGTGCAAGTCGCAGGACAGGGAACACTGAAGCTTTCTTT. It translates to CASRRTGNTEAFF.

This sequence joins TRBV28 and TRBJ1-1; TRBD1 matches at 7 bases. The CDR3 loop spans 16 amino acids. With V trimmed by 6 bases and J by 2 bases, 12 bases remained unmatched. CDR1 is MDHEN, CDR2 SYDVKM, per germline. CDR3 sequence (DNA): TGTGCCAGCAGGAGGGGGCGCGGCGGTCGCAACACTGAAGCTTTCTTT. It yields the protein CASRRGRGGRNTEAFF.

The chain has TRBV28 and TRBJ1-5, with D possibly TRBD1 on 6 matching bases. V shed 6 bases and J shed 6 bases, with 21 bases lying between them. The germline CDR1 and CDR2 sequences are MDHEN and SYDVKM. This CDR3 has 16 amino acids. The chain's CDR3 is CASSHISRGALQPQHF. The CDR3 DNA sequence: TGTGCCAGCAGCCACATATCGCGGGGGGCCCTTCAGCCCCAGCATTTT.

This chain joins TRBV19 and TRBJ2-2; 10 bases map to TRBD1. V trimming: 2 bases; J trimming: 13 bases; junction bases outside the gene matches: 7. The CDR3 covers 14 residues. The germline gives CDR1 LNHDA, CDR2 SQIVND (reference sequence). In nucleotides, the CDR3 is TGTGCCAGTAGTATACGGACAGGGGGAATTTTGCTGTTTTTT. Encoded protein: CASSIRTGGILLFF.

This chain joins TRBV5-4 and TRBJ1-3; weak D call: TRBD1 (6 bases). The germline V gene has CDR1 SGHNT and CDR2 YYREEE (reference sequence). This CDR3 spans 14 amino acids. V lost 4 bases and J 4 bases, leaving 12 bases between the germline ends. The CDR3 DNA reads TGTGCCAGCAGCCTGGGACAACGCGGAAACACCATATATTTT. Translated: CASSLGQRGNTIYF.

This chain's CDR3 is CASSFGTSGRAAQYF. CDR3 nucleotide sequence: TGTGCCAGCAGCTTCGGGACTAGCGGGAGGGCCGCGCAGTATTTT. The chain carries TRBV11-2 and TRBJ2-3; 16 positions match TRBD2. CDR3 size: 15 residues. Trimming at V came to 3 bases and at J to 10 bases, leaving 4 bases not matched to a gene. Germline V gene sequence: CDR1 SGHAT, CDR2 FQNNGV.

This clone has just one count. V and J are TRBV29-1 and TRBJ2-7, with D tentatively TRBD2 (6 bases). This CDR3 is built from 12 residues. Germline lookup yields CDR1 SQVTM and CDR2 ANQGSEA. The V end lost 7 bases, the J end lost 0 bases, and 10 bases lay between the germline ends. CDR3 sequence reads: CSASVGSYEQYF. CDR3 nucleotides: TGCAGCGCTAGCGTTGGCTCCTACGAGCAGTACTTC.